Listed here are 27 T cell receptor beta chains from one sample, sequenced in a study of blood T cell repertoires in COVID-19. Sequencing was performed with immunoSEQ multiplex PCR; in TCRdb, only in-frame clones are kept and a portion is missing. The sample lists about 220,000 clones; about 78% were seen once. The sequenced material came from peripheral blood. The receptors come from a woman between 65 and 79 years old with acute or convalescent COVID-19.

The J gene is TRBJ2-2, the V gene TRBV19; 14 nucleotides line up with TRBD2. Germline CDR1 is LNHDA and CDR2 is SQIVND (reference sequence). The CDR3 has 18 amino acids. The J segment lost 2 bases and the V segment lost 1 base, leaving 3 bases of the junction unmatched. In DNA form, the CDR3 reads TGTGCCAGTAGTATAGGACTAGCGGGGGGGCATAACACCGGGGAGCTGTTTTTT. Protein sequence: CASSIGLAGGHNTGELFF.

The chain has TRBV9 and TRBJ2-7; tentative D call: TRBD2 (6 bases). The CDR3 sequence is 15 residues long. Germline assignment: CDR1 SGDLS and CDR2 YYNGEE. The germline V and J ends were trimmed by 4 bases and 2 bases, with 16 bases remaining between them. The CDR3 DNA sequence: TGTGCCAGCAGCCCATCTGGCGGGGCCACCTACGAGCAGTACTTC. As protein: CASSPSGGATYEQYF.

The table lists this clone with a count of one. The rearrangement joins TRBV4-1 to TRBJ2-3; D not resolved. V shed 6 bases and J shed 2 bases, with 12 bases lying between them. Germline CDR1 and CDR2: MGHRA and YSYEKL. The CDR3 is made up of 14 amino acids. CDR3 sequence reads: CASRTNQITDTQYF. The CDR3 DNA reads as TGCGCCAGCAGAACAAACCAAATCACAGATACGCAGTATTTT.

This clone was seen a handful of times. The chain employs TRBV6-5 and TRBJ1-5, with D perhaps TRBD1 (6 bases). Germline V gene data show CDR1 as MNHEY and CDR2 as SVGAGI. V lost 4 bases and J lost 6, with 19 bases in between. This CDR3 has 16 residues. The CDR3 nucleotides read TGTGCCAGCAGTTCCCACGACTTGGGGGCCGGTCAGCCCCAGCATTTT. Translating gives CASSSHDLGAGQPQHF.

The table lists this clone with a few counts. CDR3 coding DNA: TGCGCCAGCAGCTTAAAGACAGGGAATGTGAACACCATATATTTT. This gives the protein CASSLKTGNVNTIYF. This sequence joins TRBV5-1 and TRBJ1-3; TRBD1 matches 7 bases. The germline V gene encodes CDR1 SGHRS and CDR2 YFSETQ. V was pared by 2 bases and J by 7 bases, with 9 bases of the junction left unmatched. CDR3 length: 15 amino acids.

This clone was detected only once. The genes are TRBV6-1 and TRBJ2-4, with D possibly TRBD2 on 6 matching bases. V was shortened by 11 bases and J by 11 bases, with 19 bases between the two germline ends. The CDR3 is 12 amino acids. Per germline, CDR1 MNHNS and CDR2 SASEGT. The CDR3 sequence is CAARSSGPVQYF. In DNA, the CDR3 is TGTGCCGCGAGATCAAGCGGGCCCGTTCAGTACTTC.

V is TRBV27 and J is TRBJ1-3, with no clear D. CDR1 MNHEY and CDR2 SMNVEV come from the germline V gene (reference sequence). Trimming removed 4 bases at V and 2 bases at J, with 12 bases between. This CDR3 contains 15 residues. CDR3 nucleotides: TGTGCCAGCAGTTCCCATGGAGGGCCTGGAAACACCATATATTTT. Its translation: CASSSHGGPGNTIYF.

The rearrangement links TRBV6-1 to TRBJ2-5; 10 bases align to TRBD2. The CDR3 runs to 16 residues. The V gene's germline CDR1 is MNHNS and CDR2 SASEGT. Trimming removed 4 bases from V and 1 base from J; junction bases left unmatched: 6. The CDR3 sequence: CASSAKLAGSQETQYF. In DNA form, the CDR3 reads TGTGCCAGCAGTGCTAAACTAGCGGGGTCCCAAGAGACCCAGTACTTC.

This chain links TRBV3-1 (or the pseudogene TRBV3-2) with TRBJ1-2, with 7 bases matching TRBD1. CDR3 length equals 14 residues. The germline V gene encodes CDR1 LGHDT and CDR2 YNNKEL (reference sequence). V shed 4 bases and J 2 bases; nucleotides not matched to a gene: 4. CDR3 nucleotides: TGTGCCAGCAGCCCCCTGGGACAGAACTATGGCTACACCTTC. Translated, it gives CASSPLGQNYGYTF.

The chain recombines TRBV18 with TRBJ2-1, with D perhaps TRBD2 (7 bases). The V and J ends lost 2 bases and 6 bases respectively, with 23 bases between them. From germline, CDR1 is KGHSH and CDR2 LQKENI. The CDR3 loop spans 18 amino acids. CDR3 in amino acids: CASSPSWGGALLANEQFF. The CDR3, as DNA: TGTGCCAGCTCACCAAGCTGGGGGGGGGCCCTCCTTGCCAATGAGCAGTTCTTC.

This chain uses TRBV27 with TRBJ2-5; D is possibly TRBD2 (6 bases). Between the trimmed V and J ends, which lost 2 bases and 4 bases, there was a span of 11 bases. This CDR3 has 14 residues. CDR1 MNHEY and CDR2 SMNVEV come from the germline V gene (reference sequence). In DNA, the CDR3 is TGTGCCAGCAGTTTAAGGTCCGGGGGAGAGACCCAGTACTTC. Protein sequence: CASSLRSGGETQYF.

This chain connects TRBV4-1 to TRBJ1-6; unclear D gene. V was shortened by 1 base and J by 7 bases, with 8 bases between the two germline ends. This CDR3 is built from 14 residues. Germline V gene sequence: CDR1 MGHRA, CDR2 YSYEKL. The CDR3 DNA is TGCGCCAGCAGCCAAGTTCCAAGCAATTCACCCCTCCACTTT. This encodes CASSQVPSNSPLHF.

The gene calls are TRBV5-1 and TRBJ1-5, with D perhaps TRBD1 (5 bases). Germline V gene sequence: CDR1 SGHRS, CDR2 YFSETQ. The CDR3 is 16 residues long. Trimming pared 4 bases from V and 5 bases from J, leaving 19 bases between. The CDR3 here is CASSQRPGGGDQPQHF. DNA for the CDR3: TGCGCCAGCAGCCAAAGACCGGGAGGAGGGGATCAGCCCCAGCATTTT.

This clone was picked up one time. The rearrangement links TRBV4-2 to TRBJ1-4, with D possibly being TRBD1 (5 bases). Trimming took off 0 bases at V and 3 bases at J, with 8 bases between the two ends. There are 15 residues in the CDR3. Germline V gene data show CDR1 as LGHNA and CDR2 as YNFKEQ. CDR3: CASSQDGGSNEKLFF. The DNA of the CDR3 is TGTGCCAGCAGCCAAGATGGGGGGTCTAATGAAAAACTGTTTTTT.

The CDR3 sequence: CASDSGGGVQETQYF. In nucleotides, the CDR3 is TGTGCCAGCGACTCGGGCGGGGGAGTCCAAGAGACCCAGTACTTC. This sequence joins TRBV2 and TRBJ2-5; 7 positions match TRBD2. Germline values: CDR1 SNHLY, CDR2 FYNNEI. V gave up 8 bases and J gave up 1 base; unmatched junction bases: 10. The CDR3 has 15 residues.

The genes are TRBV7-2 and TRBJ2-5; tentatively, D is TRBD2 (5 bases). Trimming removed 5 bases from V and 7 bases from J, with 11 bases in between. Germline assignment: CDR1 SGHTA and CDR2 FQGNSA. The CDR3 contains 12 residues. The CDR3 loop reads CASSPLAGTQYF. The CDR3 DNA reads TGTGCCAGCAGCCCCCTTGCGGGGACCCAGTACTTC.

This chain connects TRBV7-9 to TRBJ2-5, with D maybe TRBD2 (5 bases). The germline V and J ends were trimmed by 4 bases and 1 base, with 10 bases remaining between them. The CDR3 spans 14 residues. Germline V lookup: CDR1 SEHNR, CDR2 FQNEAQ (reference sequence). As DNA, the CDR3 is TGTGCCAGCAGCTCGGACTTATTCCAAGAGACCCAGTACTTC. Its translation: CASSSDLFQETQYF. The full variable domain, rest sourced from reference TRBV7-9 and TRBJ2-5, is DTGVSQNPRHKITKRGQNVTFRCDPISEHNRLYWYRQTLGQGPEFLTYFQNEAQLEKSRLLSDRFSAERPKGSFSTLEIQRTEQGDSAMYLCASSSDLFQETQYFGPGTRLLVL.

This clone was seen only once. The CDR3 DNA is TGTGCCTGGAACCCGTGGGGGGTCCCCTACGAGCAGTACTTC. This gives the protein CAWNPWGVPYEQYF. The chain carries TRBV30 and TRBJ2-7, with a weak D call TRBD2 (6 bases). The CDR3 has 14 amino acids. The V end lost 4 bases, the J end lost 2 bases, and 15 bases lay between the germline ends. From germline, CDR1 is GTSNPN and CDR2 SVGIG (reference sequence).

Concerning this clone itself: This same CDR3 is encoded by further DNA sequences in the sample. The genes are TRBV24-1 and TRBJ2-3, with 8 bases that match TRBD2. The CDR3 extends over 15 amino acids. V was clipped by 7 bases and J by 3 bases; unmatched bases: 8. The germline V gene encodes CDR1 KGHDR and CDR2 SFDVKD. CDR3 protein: CATRGTSGGTDTQYF. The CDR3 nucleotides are TGTGCCACCAGAGGAACCAGCGGGGGAACAGATACGCAGTATTTT.

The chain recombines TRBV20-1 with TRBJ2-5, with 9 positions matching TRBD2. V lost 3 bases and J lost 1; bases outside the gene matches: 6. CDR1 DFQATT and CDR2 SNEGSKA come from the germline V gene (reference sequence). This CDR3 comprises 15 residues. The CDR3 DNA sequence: TGCAGTGCTAGTCCGAGCGGGGGGTCCCAAGAGACCCAGTACTTC. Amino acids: CSASPSGGSQETQYF.

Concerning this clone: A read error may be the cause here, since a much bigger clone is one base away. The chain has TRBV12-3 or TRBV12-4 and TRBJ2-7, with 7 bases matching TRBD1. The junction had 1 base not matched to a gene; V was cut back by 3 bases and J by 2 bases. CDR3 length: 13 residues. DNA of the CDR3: TGTGCCAGCAGTTTTGGACAGGCCTACGAGCAGTACTTC. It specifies CASSFGQAYEQYF.

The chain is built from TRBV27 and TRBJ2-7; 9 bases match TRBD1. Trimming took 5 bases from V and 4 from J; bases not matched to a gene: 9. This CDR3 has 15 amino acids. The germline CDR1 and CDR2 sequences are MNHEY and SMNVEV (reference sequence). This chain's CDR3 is CASSPRRDRAYEQYF. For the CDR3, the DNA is TGTGCCAGCAGTCCCCGCCGGGACAGGGCTTACGAGCAGTACTTC.

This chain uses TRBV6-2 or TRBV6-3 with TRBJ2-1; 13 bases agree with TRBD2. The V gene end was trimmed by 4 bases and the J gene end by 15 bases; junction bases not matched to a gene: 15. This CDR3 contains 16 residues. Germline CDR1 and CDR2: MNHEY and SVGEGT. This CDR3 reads CASSSGTSGEGQPPFF. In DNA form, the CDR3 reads TGTGCCAGCAGTTCAGGGACTAGCGGGGAAGGTCAACCCCCGTTCTTC.

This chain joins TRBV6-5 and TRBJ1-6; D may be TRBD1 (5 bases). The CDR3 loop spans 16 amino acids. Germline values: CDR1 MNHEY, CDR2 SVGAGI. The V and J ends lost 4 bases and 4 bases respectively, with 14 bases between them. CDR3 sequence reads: CASSSGGVRYNSPLHF. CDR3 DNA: TGTGCCAGCAGTTCCGGGGGAGTCCGATATAATTCACCCCTCCACTTT.

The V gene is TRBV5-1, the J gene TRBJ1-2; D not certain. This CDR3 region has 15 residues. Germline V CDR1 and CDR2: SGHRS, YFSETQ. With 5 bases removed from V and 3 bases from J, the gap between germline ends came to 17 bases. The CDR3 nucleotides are TGCGCCAGCAGGGTCAACGACCTTGCGGACTATGGCTACACCTTC. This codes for CASRVNDLADYGYTF.

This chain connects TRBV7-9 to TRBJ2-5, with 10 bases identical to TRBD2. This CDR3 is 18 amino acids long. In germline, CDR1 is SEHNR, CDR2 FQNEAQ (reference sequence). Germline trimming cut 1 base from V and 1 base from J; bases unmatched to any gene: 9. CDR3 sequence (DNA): TGTGCCAGCAGCTTAGGGTTAGCGGGGGGAGACTTCCAAGAGACCCAGTACTTC. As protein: CASSLGLAGGDFQETQYF.

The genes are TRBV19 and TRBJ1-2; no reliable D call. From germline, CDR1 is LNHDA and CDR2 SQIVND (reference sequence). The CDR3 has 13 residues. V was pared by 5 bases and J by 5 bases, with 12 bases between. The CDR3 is CASSFPGGYGYTF. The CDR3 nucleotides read TGTGCCAGTAGTTTTCCCGGAGGGTATGGCTACACCTTC. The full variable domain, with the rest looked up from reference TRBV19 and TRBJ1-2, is DGGITQSPKYLFRKEGQNVTLSCEQNLNHDAMYWYRQDPGQGLRLIYYSQIVNDFQKGDIAEGYSVSREKKESFPLTVTSAQKNPTAFYLCASSFPGGYGYTFGSGTRLTVV.